These 3 T cell receptor beta chains originate from one sample sequenced in a study of PD-1 blockade in mismatch repair-deficient tumors. This table comes from immunoSEQ multiplex PCR, and its TCRdb copy is limited to in-frame clones, with some not included. Found here are 14,000 or so clones, 84% of them singletons; the top ten hold over 1.5%. The source material was PBMCs, sampled less than 15 weeks after starting pembrolizumab. The receptors originated from an adult with mismatch repair-deficient cancer.

The rearrangement uses TRBV11-2 and TRBJ2-7; weak D call: TRBD1 (6 bases). V lost 4 bases and J 2 bases, leaving 15 bases between the germline ends. Per germline, CDR1 SGHAT and CDR2 FQNNGV. This CDR3 has 15 amino acids. CDR3 DNA: TGTGCCAGCAGCTACCCCCAGGGGCCGCCCTACGAGCAGTACTTC. This gives the protein CASSYPQGPPYEQYF.

The gene calls are TRBV11-2 and TRBJ2-7; 10 nucleotides match TRBD2. Trimming took 4 bases from V and 1 from J; bases not matched to a gene: 4. Per germline, CDR1 SGHAT and CDR2 FQNNGV. The CDR3 runs 15 residues. The CDR3 bases are TGTGCCAGCAGCTCCCGACTAGCGGGTTCCTACGAGCAGTACTTC. It translates to CASSSRLAGSYEQYF.

The chain has TRBV18 and TRBJ2-2; TRBD1 aligns across 7 bases. The germline gives CDR1 KGHSH, CDR2 LQKENI. The CDR3 contains 15 residues. The V segment lost 3 bases and the J segment 1 base; nucleotides outside the gene matches: 2. This chain's CDR3 is CASSPRQGNTGELFF. The CDR3 DNA follows: TGTGCCAGCTCACCCAGACAGGGGAACACCGGGGAGCTGTTTTTT.